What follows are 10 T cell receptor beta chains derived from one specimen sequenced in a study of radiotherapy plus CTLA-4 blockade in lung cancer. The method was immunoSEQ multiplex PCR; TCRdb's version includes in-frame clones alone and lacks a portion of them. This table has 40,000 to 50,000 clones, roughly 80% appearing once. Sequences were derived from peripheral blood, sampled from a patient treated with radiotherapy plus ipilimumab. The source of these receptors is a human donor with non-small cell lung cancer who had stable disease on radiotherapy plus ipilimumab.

Here the CDR3 reads CASSPTRVFNEQFF. Here the CDR3 DNA reads TGTGCCAGCAGCCCGACACGAGTGTTCAATGAGCAGTTCTTC. V gene TRBV7-9 combines with J gene TRBJ2-1; D unresolved. Germline V gene lookup returns CDR1 SEHNR and CDR2 FQNEAQ (reference sequence). Trimming took off 5 bases at V and 6 bases at J, with 14 bases between the two ends. The CDR3 length is 14 residues. Supplemented by reference TRBV7-9 and TRBJ2-1, the full variable domain reads DTGVSQNPRHKITKRGQNVTFRCDPISEHNRLYWYRQTLGQGPEFLTYFQNEAQLEKSRLLSDRFSAERPKGSFSTLEIQRTEQGDSAMYLCASSPTRVFNEQFFGPGTRLTVL.

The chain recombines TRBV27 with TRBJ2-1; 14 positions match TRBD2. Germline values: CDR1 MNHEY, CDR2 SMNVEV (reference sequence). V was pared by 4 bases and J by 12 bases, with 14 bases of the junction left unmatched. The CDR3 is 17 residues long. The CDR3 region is CASSSRTSGRPWGGQFF. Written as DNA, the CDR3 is TGTGCCAGCAGTTCTAGGACTAGCGGGAGGCCATGGGGTGGGCAGTTCTTC.

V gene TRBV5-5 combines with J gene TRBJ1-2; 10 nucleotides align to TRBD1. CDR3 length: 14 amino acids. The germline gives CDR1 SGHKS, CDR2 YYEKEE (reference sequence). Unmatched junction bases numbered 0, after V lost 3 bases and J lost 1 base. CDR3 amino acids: CASSWDRGNYGYTF. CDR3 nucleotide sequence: TGTGCCAGCAGCTGGGACAGGGGTAACTATGGCTACACCTTC.

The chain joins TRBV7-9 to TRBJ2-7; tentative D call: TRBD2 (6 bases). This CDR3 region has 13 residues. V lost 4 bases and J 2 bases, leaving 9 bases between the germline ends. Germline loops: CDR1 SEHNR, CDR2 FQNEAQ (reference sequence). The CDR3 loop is CASSYGGPYEQYF. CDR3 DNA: TGTGCCAGCAGCTACGGGGGTCCCTACGAGCAGTACTTC.

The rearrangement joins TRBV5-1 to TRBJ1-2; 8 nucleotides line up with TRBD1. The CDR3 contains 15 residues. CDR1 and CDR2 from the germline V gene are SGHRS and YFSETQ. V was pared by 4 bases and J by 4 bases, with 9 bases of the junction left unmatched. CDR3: CASSSTGGSTYGYTF. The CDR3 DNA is TGCGCCAGCAGCAGTACAGGGGGGTCCACCTATGGCTACACCTTC.

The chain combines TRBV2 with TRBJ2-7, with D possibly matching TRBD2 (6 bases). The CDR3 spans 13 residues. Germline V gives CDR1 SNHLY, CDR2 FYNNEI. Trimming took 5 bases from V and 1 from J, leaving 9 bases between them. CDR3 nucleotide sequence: TGTGCCAGCAGTCCGGGACTTTCCTACGAGCAGTACTTC. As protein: CASSPGLSYEQYF.

CDR3 amino acids: CASSAREANSYEQYF. The DNA of the CDR3 is TGTGCCAGCAGTGCCCGGGAAGCTAACTCCTACGAGCAGTACTTC. This chain joins TRBV25-1 and TRBJ2-7, with D perhaps TRBD2 (5 bases). The germline V gene has CDR1 MGHDK and CDR2 SYGVNS. The CDR3 has 15 residues. V lost 4 bases to trimming and J lost 0 bases, with 13 bases between them.

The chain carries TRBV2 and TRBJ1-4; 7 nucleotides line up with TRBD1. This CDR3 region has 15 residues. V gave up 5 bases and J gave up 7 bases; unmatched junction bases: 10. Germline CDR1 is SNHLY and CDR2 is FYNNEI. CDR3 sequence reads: CASSTSTGSTEKLFF. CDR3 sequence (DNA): TGTGCCAGCAGTACATCGACAGGGTCGACTGAAAAACTGTTTTTT.

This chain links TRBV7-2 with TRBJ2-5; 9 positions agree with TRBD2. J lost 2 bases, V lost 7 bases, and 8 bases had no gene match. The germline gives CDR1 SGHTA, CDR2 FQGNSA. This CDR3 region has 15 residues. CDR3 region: CASKKREEPQETQYF. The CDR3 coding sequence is TGTGCCAGCAAGAAGCGGGAGGAACCTCAAGAGACCCAGTACTTC.

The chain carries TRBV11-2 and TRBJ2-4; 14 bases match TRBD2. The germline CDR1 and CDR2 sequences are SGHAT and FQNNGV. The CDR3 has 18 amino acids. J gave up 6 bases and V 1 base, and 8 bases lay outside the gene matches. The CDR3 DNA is TGTGCCAGCAGCTTAGCCCGACTAGCGGGAGGGCGCAGAAACATTCAGTACTTC. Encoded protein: CASSLARLAGGRRNIQYF.